This T cell receptor (beta chain) was sequenced in a study of monozygotic twins with inflammatory bowel disease. The CDR3 spans 13 residues. CDR1 LGHNA and CDR2 YSLEER come from the germline V gene. Using the 5' RACE reads, TCRdb records one entry per CDR3 protein without DNA. This table lists about 300,000 distinct CDR3 sequences. General study points: TCRbeta diversity (inverse Simpson) was lower in IBD patients than in healthy co-twins. No difference was seen in repertoire similarity between concordant and discordant twins, possibly from limited power.

A note on this clonotype: As yet, its antigen is unknown.

The chain employs TRBV4-3 and TRBJ1-5. Specimen: blood. The receptor's source is a human donor with ulcerative colitis or Crohn's disease, or a healthy co-twin of an affected twin (not recorded which). The CDR3 spells CASSSGANQPQHF.